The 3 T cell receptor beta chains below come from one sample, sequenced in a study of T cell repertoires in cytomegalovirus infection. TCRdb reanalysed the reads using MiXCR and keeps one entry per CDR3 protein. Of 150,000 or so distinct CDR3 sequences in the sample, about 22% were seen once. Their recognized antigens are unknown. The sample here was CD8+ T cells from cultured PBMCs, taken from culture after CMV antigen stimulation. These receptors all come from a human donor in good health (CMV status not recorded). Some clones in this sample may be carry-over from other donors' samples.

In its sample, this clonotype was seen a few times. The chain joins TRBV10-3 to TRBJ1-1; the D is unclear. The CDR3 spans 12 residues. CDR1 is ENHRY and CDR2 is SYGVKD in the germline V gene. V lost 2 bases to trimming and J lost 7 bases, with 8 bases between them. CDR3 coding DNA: TGTGCCATCAGTGAGAACGAAGATGAAGCTTTCTTT. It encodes CAISENEDEAFF.

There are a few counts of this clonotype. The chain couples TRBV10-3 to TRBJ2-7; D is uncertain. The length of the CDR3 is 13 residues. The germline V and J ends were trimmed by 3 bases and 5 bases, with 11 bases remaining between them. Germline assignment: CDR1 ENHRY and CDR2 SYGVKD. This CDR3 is CAISEERLHEQYF. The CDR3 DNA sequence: TGTGCCATCAGTGAAGAAAGGTTGCACGAGCAGTACTTC.

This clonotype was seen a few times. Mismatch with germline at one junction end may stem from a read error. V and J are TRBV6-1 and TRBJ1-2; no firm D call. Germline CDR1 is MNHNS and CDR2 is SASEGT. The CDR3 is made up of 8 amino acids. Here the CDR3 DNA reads TGTGCCAGCAGTGAACAGCTTTTC. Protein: CASSEQLF.